This T cell receptor beta chain emerged from a study of beta chain features in type 1 diabetes. This clone was picked up a small number of times. The investigators reverse transcribed all of the isolated RNA, so they sequenced expressed TCRB transcripts. The repertoire was sequenced with immunoSEQ multiplex PCR; TCRdb's copy has only in-frame clones and lacks some. The table records 810,000 or so clones, 15% to 20% of them present only once. V was clipped by 5 bases and J by 2 bases; unmatched bases: 3. The germline CDR1 and CDR2 sequences are SGHAT and FQNNGV. The CDR3 runs to 15 residues. The sample was naive CD4+ T cells from blood. V gene TRBV11-2 combines with J gene TRBJ2-1, with 10 bases lining up with TRBD2. The receptor was isolated from a woman aged 18-29 years in good health. CDR3 nucleotide sequence: TGTGCCAGCAGCCGGACTAGCGGAACCTACAATGAGCAGTTCTTC. It codes for CASSRTSGTYNEQFF.